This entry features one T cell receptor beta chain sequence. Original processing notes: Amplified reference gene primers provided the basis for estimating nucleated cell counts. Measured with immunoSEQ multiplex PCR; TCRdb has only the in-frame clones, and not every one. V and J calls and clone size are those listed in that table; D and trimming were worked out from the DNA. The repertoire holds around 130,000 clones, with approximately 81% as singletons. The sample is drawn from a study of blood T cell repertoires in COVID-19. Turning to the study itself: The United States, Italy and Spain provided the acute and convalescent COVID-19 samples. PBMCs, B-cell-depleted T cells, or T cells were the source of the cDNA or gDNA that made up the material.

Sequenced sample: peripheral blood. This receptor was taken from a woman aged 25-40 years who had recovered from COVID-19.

This CDR3 is CARSLGKGVRRGNTIYF. CDR3 sequence (DNA): TGTGCCAGAAGCTTGGGGAAGGGGGTCCGTCGTGGAAACACCATATATTTT. V gene TRBV5-3 combines with J gene TRBJ1-3; tentatively, D is TRBD1 (6 bases). Being an ORF, TRBV5-3 has a function that is uncertain. V lost 0 bases and J 3 bases, leaving 16 bases between the germline ends. The CDR3 is 17 residues long.